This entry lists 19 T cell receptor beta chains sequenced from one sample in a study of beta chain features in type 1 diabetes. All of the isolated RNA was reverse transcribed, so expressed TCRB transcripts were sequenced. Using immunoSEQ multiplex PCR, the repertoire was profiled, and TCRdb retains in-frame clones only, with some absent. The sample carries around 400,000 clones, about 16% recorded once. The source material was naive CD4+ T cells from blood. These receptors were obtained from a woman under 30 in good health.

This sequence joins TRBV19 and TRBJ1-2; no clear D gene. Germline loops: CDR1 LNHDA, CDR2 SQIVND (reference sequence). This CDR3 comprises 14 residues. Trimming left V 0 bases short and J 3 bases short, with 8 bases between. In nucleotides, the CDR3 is TGTGCCAGTAGTATAGATAAGGAGGACTATGGCTACACCTTC. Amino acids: CASSIDKEDYGYTF.

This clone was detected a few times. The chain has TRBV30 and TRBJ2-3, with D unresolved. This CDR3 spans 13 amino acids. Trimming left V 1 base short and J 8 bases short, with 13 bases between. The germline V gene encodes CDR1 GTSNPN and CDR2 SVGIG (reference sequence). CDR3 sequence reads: CAWSEARRGTQYF. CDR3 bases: TGTGCCTGGAGTGAGGCTAGACGCGGTACGCAGTATTTT.

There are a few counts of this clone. Written as DNA, the CDR3 is TGTGCCAGCAGTTCCCAGGGTGGGAATGAGCAGTTCTTC. It encodes CASSSQGGNEQFF. The gene calls are TRBV6-5 and TRBJ2-1; D might be TRBD1 (5 bases). CDR1 is MNHEY and CDR2 is SVGAGI in the germline V gene. This CDR3 region has 13 residues. V lost 4 bases to trimming and J lost 7 bases, with 11 bases between them.

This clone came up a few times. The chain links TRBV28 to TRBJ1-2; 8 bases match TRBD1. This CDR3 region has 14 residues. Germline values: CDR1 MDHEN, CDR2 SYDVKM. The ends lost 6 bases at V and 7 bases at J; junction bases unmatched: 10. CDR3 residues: CASSLMDREGGYTF. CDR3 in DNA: TGTGCCAGCAGCTTGATGGACAGGGAGGGTGGCTACACCTTC.

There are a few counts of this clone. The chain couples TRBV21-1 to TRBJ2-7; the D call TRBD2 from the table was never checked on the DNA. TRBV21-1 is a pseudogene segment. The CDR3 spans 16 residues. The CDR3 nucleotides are TGTGCCAGCAGCAAAGCGCGGACTAGAATGAGCTACGAGCAGTACTTC. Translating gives CASSKARTRMSYEQYF.

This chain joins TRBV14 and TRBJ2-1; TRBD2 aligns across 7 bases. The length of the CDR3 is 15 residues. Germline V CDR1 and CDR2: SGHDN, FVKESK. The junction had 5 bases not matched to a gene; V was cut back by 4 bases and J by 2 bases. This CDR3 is CASSRASGPYNEQFF. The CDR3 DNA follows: TGTGCCAGCAGCCGCGCTAGCGGTCCCTACAATGAGCAGTTCTTC.

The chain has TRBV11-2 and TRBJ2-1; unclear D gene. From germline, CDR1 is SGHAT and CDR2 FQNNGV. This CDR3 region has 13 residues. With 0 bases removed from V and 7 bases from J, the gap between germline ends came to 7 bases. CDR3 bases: TGTGCCAGCAGCTTAGATGTGCGGAATGAGCAGTTCTTC. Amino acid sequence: CASSLDVRNEQFF.

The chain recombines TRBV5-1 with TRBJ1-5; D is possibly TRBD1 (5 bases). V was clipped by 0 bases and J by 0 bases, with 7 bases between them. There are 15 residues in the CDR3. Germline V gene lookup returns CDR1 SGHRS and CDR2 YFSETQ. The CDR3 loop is CASSLVGLSNQPQHF. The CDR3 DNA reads TGCGCCAGCAGCTTGGTGGGGCTTAGCAATCAGCCCCAGCATTTT.

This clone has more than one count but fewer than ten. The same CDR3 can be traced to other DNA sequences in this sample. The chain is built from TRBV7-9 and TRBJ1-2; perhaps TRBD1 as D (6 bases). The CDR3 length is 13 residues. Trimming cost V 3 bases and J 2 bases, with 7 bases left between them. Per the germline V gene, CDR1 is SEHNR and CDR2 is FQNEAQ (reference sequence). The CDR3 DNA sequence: TGTGCCAGCAGCTTCGGACAGAACTATGGCTACACCTTC. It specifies CASSFGQNYGYTF.

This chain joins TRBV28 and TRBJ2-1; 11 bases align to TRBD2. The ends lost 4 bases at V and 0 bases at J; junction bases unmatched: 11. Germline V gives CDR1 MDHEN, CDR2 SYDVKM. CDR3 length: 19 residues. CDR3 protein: CASSSMGASGRSSYNEQFF. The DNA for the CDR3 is TGTGCCAGCAGTTCTATGGGGGCTAGCGGGAGGAGCTCCTACAATGAGCAGTTCTTC.

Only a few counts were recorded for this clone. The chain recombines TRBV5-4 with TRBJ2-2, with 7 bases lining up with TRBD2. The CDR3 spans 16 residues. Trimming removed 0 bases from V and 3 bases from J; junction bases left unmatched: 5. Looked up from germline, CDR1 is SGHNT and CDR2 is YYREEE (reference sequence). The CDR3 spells CASSLAEGRDTGELFF. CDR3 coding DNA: TGTGCCAGCAGCTTGGCCGAGGGGAGGGACACCGGGGAGCTGTTTTTT.

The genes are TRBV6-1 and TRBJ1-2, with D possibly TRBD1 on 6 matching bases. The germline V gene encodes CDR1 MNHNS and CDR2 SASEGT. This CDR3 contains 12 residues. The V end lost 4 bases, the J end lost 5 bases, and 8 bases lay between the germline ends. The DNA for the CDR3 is TGTGCCAGCAGTGTCACAGGGTATGGCTACACCTTC. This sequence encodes CASSVTGYGYTF.

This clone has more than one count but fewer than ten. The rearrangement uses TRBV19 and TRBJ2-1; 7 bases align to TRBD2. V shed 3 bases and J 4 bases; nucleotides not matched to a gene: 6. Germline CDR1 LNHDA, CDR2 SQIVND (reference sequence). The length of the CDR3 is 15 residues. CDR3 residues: CASSIRLAHYNEQFF. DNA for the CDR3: TGTGCCAGTAGTATCAGACTAGCACATTACAATGAGCAGTTCTTC.

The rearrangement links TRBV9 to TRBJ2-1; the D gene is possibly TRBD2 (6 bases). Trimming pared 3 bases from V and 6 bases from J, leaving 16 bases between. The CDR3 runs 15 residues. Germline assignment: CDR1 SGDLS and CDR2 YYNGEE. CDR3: CASSASDDLPNEQFF. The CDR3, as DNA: TGTGCCAGCAGCGCTAGCGACGACTTACCCAATGAGCAGTTCTTC.

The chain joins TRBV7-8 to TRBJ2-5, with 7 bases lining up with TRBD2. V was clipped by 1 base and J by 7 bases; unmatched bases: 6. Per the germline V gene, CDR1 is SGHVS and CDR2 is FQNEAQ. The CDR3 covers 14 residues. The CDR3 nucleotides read TGTGCCAGCAGCTTAGTCATAGGGGAGGGGACCCAGTACTTC. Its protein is CASSLVIGEGTQYF.

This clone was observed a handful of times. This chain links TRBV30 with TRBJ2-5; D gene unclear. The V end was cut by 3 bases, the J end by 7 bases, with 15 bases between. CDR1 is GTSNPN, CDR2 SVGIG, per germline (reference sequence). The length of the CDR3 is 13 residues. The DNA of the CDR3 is TGTGCCTGGAGCCCAGACACCCGGTGGACCCAGTACTTC. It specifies CAWSPDTRWTQYF.

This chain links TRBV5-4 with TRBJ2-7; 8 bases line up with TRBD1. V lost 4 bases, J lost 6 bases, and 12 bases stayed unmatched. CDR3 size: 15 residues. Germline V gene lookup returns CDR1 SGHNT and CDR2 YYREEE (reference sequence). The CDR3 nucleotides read TGTGCCAGCAGCCCACCCCCTGGACAGGGTCTCGAGCAGTACTTC. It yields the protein CASSPPPGQGLEQYF.

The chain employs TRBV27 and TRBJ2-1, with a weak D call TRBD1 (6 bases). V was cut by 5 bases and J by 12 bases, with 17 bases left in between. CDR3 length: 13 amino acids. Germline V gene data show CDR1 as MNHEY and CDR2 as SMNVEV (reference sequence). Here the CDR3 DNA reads TGTGCCAGCAGTCAGGTCGCAGGGGTTAGGCAGTTCTTC. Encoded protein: CASSQVAGVRQFF.

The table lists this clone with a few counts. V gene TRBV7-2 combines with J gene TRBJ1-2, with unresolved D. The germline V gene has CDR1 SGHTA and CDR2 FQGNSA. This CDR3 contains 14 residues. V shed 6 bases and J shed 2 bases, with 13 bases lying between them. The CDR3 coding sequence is TGTGCCAGCAGGATTTATACACCAAACTATGGCTACACCTTC. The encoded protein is CASRIYTPNYGYTF.